The 23 T cell receptor beta chains listed next were all sequenced from one sample in a study of T cell responses to AZD1222 COVID-19 vaccine. Assay: immunoSEQ multiplex PCR; the TCRdb copy retains only in-frame clones and omits some. The sample shows approximately 110,000 clones, around 94% of them seen only once. The sequenced sample was peripheral blood, obtained on day 0 of AZD1222 vaccination. These receptors were collected from an adult in good health.

This chain connects TRBV12-3 or TRBV12-4 to TRBJ1-1; D is perhaps TRBD1 (6 bases). The CDR3 loop spans 11 amino acids. V was trimmed by 3 bases and J by 10 bases, leaving 9 bases between them. The CDR3 nucleotides are TGTGCCAGCAGTTTGGGGGGGCGAGCTTTCTTT. Residues: CASSLGGRAFF.

The chain recombines TRBV28 with TRBJ1-1, with D unclear. The CDR3 length is 14 residues. The ends were cut back, 0 bases at V and 1 base at J, with 6 bases in the middle. The germline CDR1 and CDR2 sequences are MDHEN and SYDVKM. CDR3 sequence (DNA): TGTGCCAGCAGTTTATGGGCAGAGAACACTGAAGCTTTCTTT. Encoded protein: CASSLWAENTEAFF.

The J gene is TRBJ2-1, the V gene TRBV6-2 or TRBV6-3; 7 nucleotides line up with TRBD2. The trim removed 0 bases at V and 0 bases at J, leaving 17 bases unmatched. The CDR3 has 21 amino acids. In germline, CDR1 is MNHEY, CDR2 SVGEGT. CDR3: CASSYSIFSLAAPSSYNEQFF. In nucleotides, the CDR3 is TGTGCCAGCAGTTACTCGATTTTCTCTCTAGCGGCTCCAAGCTCCTACAATGAGCAGTTCTTC.

The chain carries TRBV7-2 and TRBJ1-3, with D uncertain. The CDR3 loop spans 14 amino acids. Trimming stripped 3 bases from V and 0 bases from J, with 6 bases between. Germline V gene data show CDR1 as SGHTA and CDR2 as FQGNSA. For the CDR3, the DNA is TGTGCCAGCAGCTTCCAGTTCTCTGGAAACACCATATATTTT. This gives the protein CASSFQFSGNTIYF. Full variable domain (missing parts from reference TRBV7-2 and TRBJ1-3): GAGVSQSPSNKVTEKGKDVELRCDPISGHTALYWYRQSLGQGLEFLIYFQGNSAPDKSGLPSDRFSAERTGGSVSTLTIQRTQQEDSAVYLCASSFQFSGNTIYFGEGSWLTVV.

This clone was recorded only once. This chain links TRBV29-1 with TRBJ2-1; 9 bases match TRBD2. Trimming removed 6 bases from V and 9 bases from J; junction bases left unmatched: 15. The CDR3 sequence is 15 residues long. Germline values: CDR1 SQVTM, CDR2 ANQGSEA. CDR3 protein: CSVKSGTSLFGEQFF. The DNA of the CDR3 is TGCAGCGTCAAATCCGGGACTAGCTTATTTGGTGAGCAGTTCTTC.

Note on this clone: This sample also contains other DNA sequences that code for the same CDR3. The V call is TRBV14, the J call TRBJ2-1; D not certain. The germline V gene has CDR1 SGHDN and CDR2 FVKESK. CDR3 size: 16 residues. Deletions cut 0 bases from V and 0 bases from J, with 9 bases between. Written as DNA, the CDR3 is TGTGCCAGCAGCCAAGATGAAACTGACTCCTACAATGAGCAGTTCTTC. It codes for CASSQDETDSYNEQFF.

CDR3 loop: CASSARGQGYGYTF. The DNA of the CDR3 is TGTGCCAGCAGTGCCCGGGGACAGGGCTATGGCTACACCTTC. This rearrangement joins TRBV25-1 to TRBJ1-2, with 9 bases aligning to TRBD1. CDR3 length equals 14 residues. Trimming took 4 bases from V and 4 from J; bases not matched to a gene: 4. Germline CDR1 MGHDK, CDR2 SYGVNS.

The chain has TRBV5-1 and TRBJ1-4; 7 nucleotides align to TRBD1. The length of the CDR3 is 16 residues. V dropped 6 bases and J dropped 8; count of bases not matched to a gene: 16. From germline, CDR1 is SGHRS and CDR2 YFSETQ. For the CDR3, the DNA is TGCGCCAGCAAGGAGGGGGGAACAGGGGCGCGAGAAAAACTGTTTTTT. Its protein product is CASKEGGTGAREKLFF.

The table lists this clone with a count of one. The chain carries TRBV7-9 and TRBJ1-4, with D possibly being TRBD1 (6 bases). The CDR3 totals 15 residues. Germline CDR1 is SEHNR and CDR2 is FQNEAQ (reference sequence). Trimming shortened V by 0 bases and J by 8 bases, and 13 bases separated the two germline ends. CDR3 region: CASSLAGGQGEKLFF. DNA for the CDR3: TGTGCCAGCAGCTTAGCAGGGGGACAAGGAGAAAAACTGTTTTTT. Full variable domain (remainder filled in from reference TRBV7-9 and TRBJ1-4): DTGVSQNPRHKITKRGQNVTFRCDPISEHNRLYWYRQTLGQGPEFLTYFQNEAQLEKSRLLSDRFSAERPKGSFSTLEIQRTEQGDSAMYLCASSLAGGQGEKLFFGSGTQLSVL.

This rearrangement joins TRBV6-1 to TRBJ2-5; D is perhaps TRBD1 or TRBD2 (7 bases each). V gave up 4 bases and J gave up 4 bases, with 19 bases separating them. The germline V gene has CDR1 MNHNS and CDR2 SASEGT. The CDR3 spans 16 residues. The CDR3 is CASSVRQGGGRETQYF. The CDR3 region has the DNA TGTGCCAGCAGTGTGAGACAGGGAGGGGGGCGAGAGACCCAGTACTTC.

The rearrangement uses TRBV5-1 and TRBJ1-1; no clear D gene. CDR1 and CDR2 from the germline V gene are SGHRS and YFSETQ. V gave up 0 bases and J gave up 3 bases, with 6 bases separating them. This CDR3 is built from 13 residues. The CDR3 is CASSLDSYTEAFF. DNA for the CDR3: TGCGCCAGCAGCTTGGACAGCTACACTGAAGCTTTCTTT.

The chain joins TRBV28 to TRBJ1-6; 7 nucleotides align to TRBD1. Germline values: CDR1 MDHEN, CDR2 SYDVKM. There are 16 residues in the CDR3. J was trimmed by 5 bases and V by 0 bases; bases with no gene match: 4. Here the CDR3 reads CASSLWSGTDNSPLHF. CDR3 coding DNA: TGTGCCAGCAGTTTATGGTCCGGGACAGATAATTCACCCCTCCACTTT.

The genes are TRBV27 and TRBJ2-7; tentatively, D is TRBD2 (7 bases). The germline CDR1 and CDR2 sequences are MNHEY and SMNVEV (reference sequence). The CDR3 runs 14 residues. V was shortened by 8 bases and J by 3 bases, with 17 bases between the two germline ends. The CDR3 spells CASGRGTRGYEQYF. CDR3 sequence (DNA): TGTGCCAGCGGGAGGGGGACAAGAGGCTACGAGCAGTACTTC.

The chain is built from TRBV7-3 and TRBJ1-1; D call uncertain. V lost 5 bases and J lost 4, with 17 bases in between. This CDR3 has 15 residues. Germline CDR1 is SGHTA and CDR2 is FQGTGA. The CDR3 protein is CASSPDGQLGTEAFF. The CDR3 region has the DNA TGTGCCAGCAGCCCCGATGGGCAGTTGGGCACTGAAGCTTTCTTT. Full variable domain (missing parts from reference TRBV7-3 and TRBJ1-1): GAGVSQTPSNKVTEKGKYVELRCDPISGHTALYWYRQSLGQGPEFLIYFQGTGAADDSGLPNDRFFAVRPEGSVSTLKIQRTERGDSAVYLCASSPDGQLGTEAFFGQGTRLTVV.

J is TRBJ2-1 and V is TRBV3-1 (or the pseudogene TRBV3-2); D may be TRBD1 or TRBD2 (5 bases each). Trimming took off 3 bases at V and 5 bases at J, with 23 bases between the two ends. Germline V gives CDR1 LGHDT, CDR2 YNNKEL (reference sequence). CDR3 length: 18 amino acids. Here the CDR3 DNA reads TGTGCCAGCAGCCAGGGCAATCCCGGGACCCTTCTGAACAATGAGCAGTTCTTC. Its protein is CASSQGNPGTLLNNEQFF.

The chain recombines TRBV6-2 or TRBV6-3 with TRBJ2-7; D unresolved. Germline CDR1 is MNHEY and CDR2 is SVGEGT. CDR3 size: 11 residues. V was clipped by 5 bases and J by 7 bases, with 9 bases between them. The CDR3 region is CASSLPREQYF. CDR3 in DNA: TGTGCCAGCAGTCTCCCGAGGGAGCAGTACTTC.

The chain joins TRBV7-3 to TRBJ2-2; 9 bases line up with TRBD1. Germline CDR1 SGHTA, CDR2 FQGTGA. The CDR3 has 14 amino acids. Trimming at V came to 5 bases and at J to 6 bases, leaving 4 bases not matched to a gene. CDR3 nucleotides: TGTGCCAGCAGCCGGGACAGGGTGGCCGGGGAGCTGTTTTTT. Its protein product is CASSRDRVAGELFF.

This clone has just one count. V and J are TRBV19 and TRBJ1-5; tentatively, D is TRBD1 (5 bases). Per germline, CDR1 LNHDA and CDR2 SQIVND (reference sequence). Trimming took 7 bases from V and 6 from J, leaving 16 bases between them. CDR3 size: 14 residues. The CDR3 loop is CASTSRVEGQPQHF. The CDR3 region has the DNA TGTGCCAGTACCTCCAGGGTTGAGGGTCAGCCCCAGCATTTT.

The CDR3 loop reads CASSWLAGAANEQFF. DNA for the CDR3: TGTGCCAGCAGCTGGCTAGCGGGAGCGGCCAATGAGCAGTTCTTC. The chain uses TRBV11-2 and TRBJ2-1; 10 positions match TRBD2. CDR3 length equals 15 residues. J gave up 6 bases and V 4 bases, and 6 bases lay outside the gene matches. Germline assignment: CDR1 SGHAT and CDR2 FQNNGV. The full variable domain, rest sourced from reference TRBV11-2 and TRBJ2-1, is EAGVAQSPRYKIIEKRQSVAFWCNPISGHATLYWYQQILGQGPKLLIQFQNNGVVDDSQLPKDRFSAERLKGVDSTLKIQPAKLEDSAVYLCASSWLAGAANEQFFGPGTRLTVL.

This chain joins TRBV7-9 and TRBJ1-1, with D hard to call. Trimming shortened V by 2 bases and J by 10 bases, and 14 bases separated the two germline ends. CDR1 is SEHNR, CDR2 FQNEAQ, per germline (reference sequence). The CDR3 runs to 13 residues. The CDR3 region is CASSLQENYGAFF. The DNA for the CDR3 is TGTGCCAGCAGCTTACAGGAGAATTACGGAGCTTTCTTT.

V and J are TRBV4-2 and TRBJ1-1; D not resolved. V was shortened by 4 bases and J by 4 bases, with 13 bases between the two germline ends. Germline V CDR1 and CDR2: LGHNA, YNFKEQ. CDR3 size: 14 residues. CDR3 DNA: TGTGCCAGCAGCCCCACTTCTCGGGGCACTGAAGCTTTCTTT. Translated, it gives CASSPTSRGTEAFF.

The V and J genes are TRBV28 and TRBJ2-7, with D possibly being TRBD1 or TRBD2 (5 bases each). CDR1 is MDHEN, CDR2 SYDVKM, per germline. The ends were cut back, 6 bases at V and 9 bases at J, with 21 bases in the middle. The CDR3 consists of 14 residues. The CDR3 DNA reads TGTGCCAGCAGCCTGGGACCTACCCTGGGCGGGCAGTACTTC. Protein sequence: CASSLGPTLGGQYF. Filled out from reference TRBV28 and TRBJ2-7, the complete variable domain reads DVKVTQSSRYLVKRTGEKVFLECVQDMDHENMFWYRQDPGLGLRLIYFSYDVKMKEKGDIPEGYSVSREKKERFSLILESASTNQTSMYLCASSLGPTLGGQYFGPGTRLTVT.

The genes are TRBV30 and TRBJ2-2, with TRBD2 matching 14 bases. The CDR3 runs 17 residues. The ends lost 6 bases at V and 3 bases at J; junction bases unmatched: 9. Germline-derived CDR1 and CDR2 are GTSNPN and SVGIG (reference sequence). The CDR3 bases are TGTGCCTGTACCGGGACTAGCGGGGGAGGGTACACCGGGGAGCTGTTTTTT. Translation gives CACTGTSGGGYTGELFF. Combining the CDR3 with reference TRBV30 and TRBJ2-2 gives the whole variable domain SQTIHQWPATLVQPVGSPLSLECTVEGTSNPNLYWYRQAAGRGLQLLFYSVGIGQISSEVPQNLSASRPQDRQFILSSKKLLLSDSGFYLCACTGTSGGGYTGELFFGEGSRLTVL.